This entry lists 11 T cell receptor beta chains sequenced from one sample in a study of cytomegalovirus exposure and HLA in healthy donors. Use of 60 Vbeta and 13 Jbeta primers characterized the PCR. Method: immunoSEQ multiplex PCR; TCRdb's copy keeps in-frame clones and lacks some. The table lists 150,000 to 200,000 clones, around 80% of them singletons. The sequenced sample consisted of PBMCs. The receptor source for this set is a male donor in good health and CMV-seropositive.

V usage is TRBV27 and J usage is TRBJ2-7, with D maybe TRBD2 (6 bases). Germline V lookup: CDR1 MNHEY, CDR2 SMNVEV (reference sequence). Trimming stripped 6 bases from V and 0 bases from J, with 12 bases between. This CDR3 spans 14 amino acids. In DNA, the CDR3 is TGTGCCAGCAGAGGCGGGGCGGGCTCCTACGAGCAGTACTTC. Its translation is CASRGGAGSYEQYF.

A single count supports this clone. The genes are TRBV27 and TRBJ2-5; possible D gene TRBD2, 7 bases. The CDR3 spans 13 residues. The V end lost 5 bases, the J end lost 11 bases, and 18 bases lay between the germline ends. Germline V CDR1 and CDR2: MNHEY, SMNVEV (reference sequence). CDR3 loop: CASSGREGGEQYF. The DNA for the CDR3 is TGTGCCAGCAGTGGGAGGGAGGGGGGTGAGCAGTACTTC.

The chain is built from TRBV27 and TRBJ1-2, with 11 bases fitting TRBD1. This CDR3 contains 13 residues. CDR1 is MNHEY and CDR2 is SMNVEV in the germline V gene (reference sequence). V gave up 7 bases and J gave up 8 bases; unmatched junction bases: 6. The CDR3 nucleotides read TGTGCCAGCACCGGACAGGGGGCTGGAGGCTACACCTTC. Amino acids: CASTGQGAGGYTF.

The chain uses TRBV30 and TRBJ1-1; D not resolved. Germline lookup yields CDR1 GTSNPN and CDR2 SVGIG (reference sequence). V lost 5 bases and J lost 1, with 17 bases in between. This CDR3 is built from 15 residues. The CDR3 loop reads CAWGSAGPGNTEAFF. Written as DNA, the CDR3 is TGTGCCTGGGGTTCTGCCGGCCCGGGGAACACTGAAGCTTTCTTT. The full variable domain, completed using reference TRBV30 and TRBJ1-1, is SQTIHQWPATLVQPVGSPLSLECTVEGTSNPNLYWYRQAAGRGLQLLFYSVGIGQISSEVPQNLSASRPQDRQFILSSKKLLLSDSGFYLCAWGSAGPGNTEAFFGQGTRLTVV.

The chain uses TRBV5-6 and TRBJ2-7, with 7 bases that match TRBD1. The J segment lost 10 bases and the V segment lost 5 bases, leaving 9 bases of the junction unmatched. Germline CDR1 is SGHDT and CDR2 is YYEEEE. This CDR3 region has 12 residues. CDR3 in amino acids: CASRSMRQGQYF. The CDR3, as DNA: TGTGCCAGCAGATCGATGAGACAGGGTCAGTACTTC.

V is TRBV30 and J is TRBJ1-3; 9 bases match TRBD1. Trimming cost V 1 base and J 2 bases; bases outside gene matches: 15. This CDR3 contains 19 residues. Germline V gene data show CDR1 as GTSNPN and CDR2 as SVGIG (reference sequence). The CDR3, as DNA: TGTGCCTGGAGTGGATGGGGACAGGGAGGATTAAACGCTGGAAACACCATATATTTT. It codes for CAWSGWGQGGLNAGNTIYF.

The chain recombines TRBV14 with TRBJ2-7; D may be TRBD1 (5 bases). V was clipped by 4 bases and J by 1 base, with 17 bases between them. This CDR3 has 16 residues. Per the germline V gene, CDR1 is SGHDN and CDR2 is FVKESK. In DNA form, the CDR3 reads TGTGCCAGCAGCCCGACGGACACGTTCCGATCCTACGAGCAGTACTTC. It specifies CASSPTDTFRSYEQYF.

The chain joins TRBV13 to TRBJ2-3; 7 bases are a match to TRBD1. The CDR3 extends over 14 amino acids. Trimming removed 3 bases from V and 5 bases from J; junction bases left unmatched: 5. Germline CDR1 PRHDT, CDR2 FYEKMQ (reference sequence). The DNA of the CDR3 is TGTGCCAGCAGCTTCCCGGACAGGAGAGATACGCAGTATTTT. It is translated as CASSFPDRRDTQYF.

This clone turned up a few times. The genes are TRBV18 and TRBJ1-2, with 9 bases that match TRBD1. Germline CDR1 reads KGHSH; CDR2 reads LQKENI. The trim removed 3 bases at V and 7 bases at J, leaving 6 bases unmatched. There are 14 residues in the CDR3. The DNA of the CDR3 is TGTGCCAGCTCACCCCCCGGGACAGGGACTGGCTACACCTTC. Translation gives CASSPPGTGTGYTF.

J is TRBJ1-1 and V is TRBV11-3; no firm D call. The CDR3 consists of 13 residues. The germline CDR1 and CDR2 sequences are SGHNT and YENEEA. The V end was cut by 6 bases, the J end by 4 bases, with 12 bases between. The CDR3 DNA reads TGTGCCAGCAGGGAGAGCGCGGGCACTGAAGCTTTCTTT. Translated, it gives CASRESAGTEAFF.

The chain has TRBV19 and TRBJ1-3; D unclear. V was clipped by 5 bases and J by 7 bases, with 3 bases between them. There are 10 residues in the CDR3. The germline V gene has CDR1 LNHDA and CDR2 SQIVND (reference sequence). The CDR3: CASSLNTIYF. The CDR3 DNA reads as TGTGCCAGTAGTCTCAACACCATATATTTT.